The 3 T cell receptor beta chains below were found in one sample sequenced in a study of CD8 T cells in Susac syndrome. RNA amounts of roughly 0.45 to 1 ug underwent reverse transcription with random hexamers. MiXCR, applied by TCRdb to the immunoSEQ multiplex PCR reads, yields one record per CDR3 protein. The sample records 400,000 or so distinct CDR3 sequences, approximately 85% being singletons. The sample was CD8+ T cells from PBMCs. These receptors were obtained from a human donor with multiple sclerosis.

This clonotype showed up just once. This chain joins TRBV4-1 and TRBJ1-3; D might be TRBD1 (6 bases). Germline CDR1 reads MGHRA; CDR2 reads YSYEKL. This CDR3 is 18 amino acids long. The V end lost 3 bases, the J end lost 2 bases, and 20 bases lay between the germline ends. The CDR3 coding sequence is TGCGCCAGCAGCCAGCATGCGCACAGGGTGAGGACTGGAAACACCATATATTTT. This encodes CASSQHAHRVRTGNTIYF.

This chain uses TRBV6-1 with TRBJ2-3; 13 positions match TRBD2. V shed 5 bases and J 5 bases; nucleotides not matched to a gene: 7. The germline V gene has CDR1 MNHNS and CDR2 SASEGT. The length of the CDR3 is 16 residues. In DNA form, the CDR3 reads TGTGCCAGCAGTCCCGGACTAGCGGGAGTTAGAGATACGCAGTATTTT. Translation gives CASSPGLAGVRDTQYF.

The chain combines TRBV20-1 with TRBJ2-7, with D perhaps matching TRBD1 (6 bases). V shed 3 bases and J shed 3 bases, with 12 bases lying between them. The CDR3 length is 13 residues. Germline V gene data show CDR1 as DFQATT and CDR2 as SNEGSKA (reference sequence). CDR3 in amino acids: CSARAGVDYEQYF. CDR3 bases: TGCAGTGCTAGGGCAGGGGTCGACTACGAGCAGTACTTC.